This TCR beta chain comes out of a study of CD8 T cells in Susac syndrome. The RNA, about 0.45 to 1 ug, was put through reverse transcription using random hexamers. TCRdb re-analysed the immunoSEQ multiplex PCR reads in MiXCR, keeping a single row per CDR3 protein. The sample carries about 110,000 distinct CDR3 sequences, less than 97% recorded once. Trimming at V came to 4 bases and at J to 5 bases, leaving 5 bases not matched to a gene. The V gene's germline CDR1 is KGHSH and CDR2 LQKENI. This CDR3 is 14 amino acids long. This sequence originates from a human donor in good health. The source material was CD4+ T cells from PBMCs. The V gene is TRBV18, the J gene TRBJ2-5; 9 bases match TRBD2. The chain's CDR3 is CASSRRSGSETQYF. CDR3 sequence (DNA): TGTGCCAGCTCACGCCGTAGCGGGAGTGAGACCCAGTACTTC. The variable domain in full, completed from reference TRBV18 and TRBJ2-5, reads NAGVMQNPRHLVRRRGQEARLRCSPMKGHSHVYWYRQLPEEGLKFMVYLQKENIIDESGMPKERFSAEFPKEGPSILRIQQVVRGDSAAYFCASSRRSGSETQYFGPGTRLLVL.